These 3 T cell receptor beta chains share one sample of origin, sequenced in a study of blood T cells in healthy people across ages. It was with a sample-barcoded 5' primer and a J-beta primer mix that a second PCR of roughly 6 to 11 cycles was run. One entry per CDR3 protein results from TCRdb running MiXCR on the 5' RACE reads. Of some 1.5 million distinct CDR3 sequences listed, approximately 28% are singletons. Material for sequencing was blood. The receptors come from a young woman in good health.

This clonotype was observed a handful of times. The chain carries TRBV4-1 and TRBJ2-3; D may correspond to TRBD1 or TRBD2 (5 bases each). V shed 0 bases and J shed 2 bases, with 15 bases lying between them. Germline CDR1 reads MGHRA; CDR2 reads YSYEKL. The CDR3 spans 17 residues. CDR3 sequence reads: CASSQDRSGTLTDTQYF. In DNA, the CDR3 is TGCGCCAGCAGCCAAGATAGGTCCGGGACCCTCACAGATACGCAGTATTTT.

The table lists this clonotype with a few counts. The DNA of the CDR3 is TGTGCCAGCAGTCACCTAGAGGGCGATGAGCAGTTCTTC. Protein product: CASSHLEGDEQFF. The genes are TRBV6-6 and TRBJ2-1; D is perhaps TRBD2 (5 bases). This CDR3 is built from 13 residues. Trimming took 5 bases from V and 8 from J, leaving 13 bases between them. Germline values: CDR1 MNHNY, CDR2 SVGAGI (reference sequence).

This clonotype was recorded a few times. The chain links TRBV20-1 to TRBJ1-2, with 9 bases aligning to TRBD1. CDR3 size: 13 residues. The germline gives CDR1 DFQATT, CDR2 SNEGSKA (reference sequence). Trimming at V came to 4 bases and at J to 7 bases, leaving 7 bases not matched to a gene. The CDR3 sequence: CSANRDRVGGYTF. In nucleotides, the CDR3 is TGCAGTGCTAACCGGGACAGGGTTGGTGGCTACACCTTC.